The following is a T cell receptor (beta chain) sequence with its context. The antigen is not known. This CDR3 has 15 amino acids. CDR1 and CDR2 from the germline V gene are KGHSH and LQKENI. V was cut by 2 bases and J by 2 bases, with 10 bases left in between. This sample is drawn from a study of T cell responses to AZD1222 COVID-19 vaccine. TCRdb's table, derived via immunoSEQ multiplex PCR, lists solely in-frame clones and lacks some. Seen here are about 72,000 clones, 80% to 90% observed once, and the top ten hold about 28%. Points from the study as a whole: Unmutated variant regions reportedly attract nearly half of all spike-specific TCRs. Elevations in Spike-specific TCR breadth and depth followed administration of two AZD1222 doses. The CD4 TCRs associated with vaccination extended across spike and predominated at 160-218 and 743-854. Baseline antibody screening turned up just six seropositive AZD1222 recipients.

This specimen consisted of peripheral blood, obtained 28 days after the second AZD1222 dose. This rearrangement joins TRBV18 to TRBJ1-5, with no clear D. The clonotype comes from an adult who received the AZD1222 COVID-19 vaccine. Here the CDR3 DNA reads TGTGCCAGCTCACCATCGTTTCCAGGCAATCAGCCCCAGCATTTT. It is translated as CASSPSFPGNQPQHF.